The rows below give T cell receptor beta chains drawn from one sample of a study of radiation and T cells in renal cell carcinoma. Produced via immunoSEQ multiplex PCR; TCRdb's table is partial and in-frame only. The sample gives some 100,000 clones, 70% to 85% of which show up once; 6% to 7% is in the top ten. The sample here was blood, taken from a patient whose treatment included radiotherapy and nephrectomy. The source of these receptors is a man aged 55 to 69 with renal cell carcinoma. The CDR3 runs from the conserved cysteine through the conserved F or W. A D gene is named only where the DNA matches it firmly. Some rows have no size entry. The others give once, few or many, or a class for an expanded clone.

clone_size j_call v_call d_call cdr3_nt cdr3_aa
- TRBJ1-5 TRBV9 - TGTGCCAGCAGCGAACAGGTAGCGGATCAGCCCCAGCATTTT CASSEQVADQPQHF
- TRBJ2-1 TRBV28 TRBD2 TGTGCCAGCAGTTTCGGGCTAGCGGACTCAAACTCCTACAATGAGCAGTTCTTC CASSFGLADSNSYNEQFF
- TRBJ2-7 TRBV27 TRBD1 TGTGCCAGCAAGATGACAGGGGACTACGAGCAGTACTTC CASKMTGDYEQYF
- TRBJ1-1 TRBV7-6 - TGTGCCAGCAGCTTTCAGGGGCGCGGCACTGAAGCTTTCTTT CASSFQGRGTEAFF
- TRBJ2-3 TRBV28 TRBD2 TGTGCCAGCAGTCCAGCGGGGAGTAGCGGGAGAGATACGCAGTATTTT CASSPAGSSGRDTQYF
- TRBJ2-1 TRBV7-2 TRBD2 TGTGCCAGCAGCTCGGGACTAGCGGGAAGGTACAATGAGCAGTTCTTC CASSSGLAGRYNEQFF
once TRBJ2-3 TRBV4-3 TRBD2 TGCGCCAGCAGCCAAGAATTAGCGGGAGTCACAGATACGCAGTATTTT CASSQELAGVTDTQYF
- TRBJ2-5 TRBV2 - TGTGCCAGCACGAGCCGACAGTTCGAGACCCAGTACTTC CASTSRQFETQYF
- TRBJ2-3 TRBV18 - TGTGCCAGCTCACCCGGGGGTAGCCTGGGTAACGTGGATACGCAGTATTTT CASSPGGSLGNVDTQYF
- TRBJ2-1 TRBV7-2 - TGTGCCAGCAGCCCCGGGACCAACTCCTACAATGAGCAGTTCTTC CASSPGTNSYNEQFF
once TRBJ2-1 TRBV4-3 - TGCGCCAGCAGCCAAGGGGCTGACATGGGCACTGAGCAGTTCTTC CASSQGADMGTEQFF
- TRBJ2-2 TRBV4-1 - TGCGCCAGCAGCGGAAAAGCCGTGGCCAACACCGGGGAGCTGTTTTTT CASSGKAVANTGELFF
- TRBJ2-5 TRBV4-1 - TGCGCCAGCAGCCAAAGCCGGGAGCAAGAGACCCAGTACTTC CASSQSREQETQYF
- TRBJ1-1 TRBV28 TRBD1 TGTGCCAGCAGTCGACAGGGGCCCCCTGAAGCTTTCTTT CASSRQGPPEAFF
- TRBJ2-3 TRBV7-6 TRBD2 TGTGCCAGCAGCTTAGATCCCGTACTAGCGGGAGCATCCGATACGCAGTATTTT CASSLDPVLAGASDTQYF
- TRBJ2-1 TRBV4-2 TRBD2 TGTGCCAGCAGCCAAAGCCCCGGAGGGAGCGGGAGGGGTGAGCAGTTCTTC CASSQSPGGSGRGEQFF
once TRBJ2-7 TRBV7-2 TRBD1 TGTGCCAGCAGAACCGGGACAGGGGTCTACTACGAGCAGTACTTC CASRTGTGVYYEQYF
- TRBJ1-4 TRBV6-5 - TGTGCCAGCAGTTCAGACACCGCTAAACTGTTTTTT CASSSDTAKLFF
- TRBJ2-7 TRBV11-2 - TGTGCCAGCAGCTTAGGTGGGGGGCCCGAGCAGTACTTC CASSLGGGPEQYF
- TRBJ2-7 TRBV7-2 TRBD2 TGTGCCAGCAGCTTACTCCAGCGGGGGACCTACGAGCAGTACTTC CASSLLQRGTYEQYF
- TRBJ1-2 TRBV2 TRBD1 TGTGCCAGCACCCCCGGGACAGCCTATGGCTACACCTTC CASTPGTAYGYTF
- TRBJ2-1 TRBV29-1 TRBD2 TGCAGCACATGCCCAGCGGGAGGGCCGGATGAGCAGTTCTTC CSTCPAGGPDEQFF